This T cell receptor beta chain emerged from a study of CD8 T cells in ankylosing spondylitis. Whole-study findings and limits: Some motif variants had been reported before (in reactive arthritis synovial fluid and blood). Disease-linked clones were reportedly significantly enriched in matched ankylosing spondylitis synovial fluid. Characteristic of ankylosing spondylitis blood, it appeared, was a TCR beta motif comprising about eight highly homologous variants.

On this clonotype itself: Its antigen is still unknown.

The CDR3 extends over 14 amino acids. The J segment lost 8 bases and the V segment lost 4 bases, leaving 7 bases of the junction unmatched. CDR1 MGHDK and CDR2 SYGVNS come from the germline V gene. Quantitative barcoded 5'-RACE was used to prepare TCR beta libraries. TCRdb called the 5' RACE reads again in MiXCR, with one record for every CDR3 protein. The sample has more than 30,000 distinct CDR3 sequences; under 15% are singletons. This clonotype originated in a male donor with ankylosing spondylitis. The chain uses TRBV25-1 and TRBJ1-4; 7 bases align to TRBD1. Material: synovial fluid, either unsorted or a sorted T cell fraction (not recorded which). The CDR3 DNA follows: TGTGCCAGCAGTGTCCAACAGGGGAGGGAAAAACTGTTTTTT. It encodes CASSVQQGREKLFF.